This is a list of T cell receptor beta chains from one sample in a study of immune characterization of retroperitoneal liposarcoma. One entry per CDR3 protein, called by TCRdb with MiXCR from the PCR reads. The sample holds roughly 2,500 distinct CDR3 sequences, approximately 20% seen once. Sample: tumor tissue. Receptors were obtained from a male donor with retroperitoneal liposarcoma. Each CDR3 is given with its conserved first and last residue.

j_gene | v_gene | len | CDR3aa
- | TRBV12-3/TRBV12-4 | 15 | CASSYWTSGSGEQYF
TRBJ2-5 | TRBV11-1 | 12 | CASSYQSNEQYF
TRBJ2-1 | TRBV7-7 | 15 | CASSLDSGGYNEQFF
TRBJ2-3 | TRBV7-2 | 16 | CASSLAGTGSTDTQYF
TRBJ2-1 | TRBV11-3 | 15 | CASSLDFLGGNEQFF
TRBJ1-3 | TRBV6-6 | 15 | CASSTGASSGNTIYF
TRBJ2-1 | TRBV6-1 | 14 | CASSPRSPPYEQFF
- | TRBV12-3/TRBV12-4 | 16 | CASSFWGEPYYNEQYF
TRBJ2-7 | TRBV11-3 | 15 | CASSPLGVLSYEQYF
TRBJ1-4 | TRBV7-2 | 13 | CASSRSRNEKLFF
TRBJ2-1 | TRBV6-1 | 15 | CASSEMVGGFYEQFF
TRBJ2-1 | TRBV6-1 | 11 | CASSWGNEQFF
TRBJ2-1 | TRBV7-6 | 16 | CASSPPTFDFYNEQFF
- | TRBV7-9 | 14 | CASSLREASYEQFF
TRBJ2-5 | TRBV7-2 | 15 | CASTTSRDSQETQYF
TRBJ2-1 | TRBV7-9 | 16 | CASIQSTGGFYNEQFF
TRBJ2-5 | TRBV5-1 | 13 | CASSRRQQETQYF
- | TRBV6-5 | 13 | CASSSMTGGEQYF
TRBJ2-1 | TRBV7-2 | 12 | CASSLNQETQFF
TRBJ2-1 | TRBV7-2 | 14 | CASSLTSGSAEQFF
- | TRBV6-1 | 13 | CASSEGGRYEQYF
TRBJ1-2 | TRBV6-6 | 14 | CASSYNSGAGGYTF
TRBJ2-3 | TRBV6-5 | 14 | CATQGKGVTDTQYF
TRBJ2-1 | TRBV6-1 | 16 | CASSERQVSSYNEQFF
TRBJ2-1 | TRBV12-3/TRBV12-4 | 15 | CASSLGQGIQETQFF
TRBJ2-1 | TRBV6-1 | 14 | CASSGQGAVYEQFF
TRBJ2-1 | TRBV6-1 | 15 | CASSELGLEGGEQFF
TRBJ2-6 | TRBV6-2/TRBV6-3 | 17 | CASGADRAKSGANVLTF
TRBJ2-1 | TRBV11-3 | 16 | CASSSSGQGARNEQFF
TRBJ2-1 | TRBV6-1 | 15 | CASSSVTSGHNEQFF
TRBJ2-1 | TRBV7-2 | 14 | CASRPTSGSDEQFF
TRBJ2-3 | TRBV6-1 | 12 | CASSEATDTQYF
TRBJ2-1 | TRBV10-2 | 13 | CASSDPGRGQQFF
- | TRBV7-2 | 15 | CASSLDTGGYNEQYF
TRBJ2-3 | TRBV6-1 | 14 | CASSETISYNEQFF
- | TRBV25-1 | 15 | CASGSTTGPLYEQYF
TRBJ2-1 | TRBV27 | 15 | CASSLYAGAYNEQFF
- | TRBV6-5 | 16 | CASSRTFPGDFYEQYF
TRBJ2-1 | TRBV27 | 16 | CASSLSDMGRGNEQFF
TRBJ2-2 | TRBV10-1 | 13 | CASGGVGTGELFF
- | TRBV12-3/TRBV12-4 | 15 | CASTLGVAGGETQYF
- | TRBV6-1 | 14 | CASSEEYGTYEQYF
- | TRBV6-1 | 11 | CASSRVNEQYF
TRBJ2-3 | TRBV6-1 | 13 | CASSYYPRDTQYF
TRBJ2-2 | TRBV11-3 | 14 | CASSLRGRNGELFF
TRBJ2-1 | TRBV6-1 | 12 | CASSDSFGEQFF
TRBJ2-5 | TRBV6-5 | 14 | CASSYLRAVETQYF
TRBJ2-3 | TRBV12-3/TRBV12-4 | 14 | CASRSGISTDTQYF
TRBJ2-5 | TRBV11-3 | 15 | CASSLDLSGAETQYF
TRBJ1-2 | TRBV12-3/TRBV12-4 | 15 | CASSFSTGGSYGYTF